The 9 T cell receptor beta chains below were found in one sample sequenced in a study of blood T cell repertoires in COVID-19. Repertoires were generated with immunoSEQ multiplex PCR, while TCRdb's copy carries only in-frame clones and drops some. The profile shows more than 250,000 clones, approximately 92% of them singletons. The sequenced sample consisted of PBMCs or T cells enriched from blood (not recorded which). The receptor source for this set is a woman aged 30 to 39 who had recovered from COVID-19.

The chain combines TRBV18 with TRBJ2-7; 7 bases match TRBD1. This CDR3 comprises 15 residues. CDR1 is KGHSH and CDR2 is LQKENI in the germline V gene. V lost 2 bases and J lost 3; bases outside the gene matches: 7. The CDR3 loop reads CASSPGVDRDYEQYF. The CDR3 nucleotides are TGTGCCAGCTCACCAGGTGTAGACAGGGACTACGAGCAGTACTTC. Using reference TRBV18 and TRBJ2-7 for the parts outside the CDR3, the full variable domain is NAGVMQNPRHLVRRRGQEARLRCSPMKGHSHVYWYRQLPEEGLKFMVYLQKENIIDESGMPKERFSAEFPKEGPSILRIQQVVRGDSAAYFCASSPGVDRDYEQYFGPGTRLTVT.

V and J are TRBV11-1 and TRBJ2-1; D perhaps matches TRBD1 (6 bases). The germline V and J ends were trimmed by 6 bases and 6 bases, with 18 bases remaining between them. The CDR3 extends over 15 amino acids. CDR1 SGHAT and CDR2 FQDESV come from the germline V gene (reference sequence). The CDR3 protein is CASSAGVLGGNEQFF. DNA of the CDR3: TGTGCCAGCAGTGCAGGGGTTCTAGGGGGCAATGAGCAGTTCTTC.

The chain has TRBV3-1 (or the pseudogene TRBV3-2) and TRBJ2-2; TRBD2 matches 14 bases. With 3 bases clipped from V and 4 bases from J, the junction kept 10 bases outside the gene matches. Germline V lookup: CDR1 LGHDT, CDR2 YNNKEL (reference sequence). The CDR3 is 19 amino acids. This CDR3 is CASSQETSGGAVFTGELFF. The CDR3, as DNA: TGTGCCAGCAGCCAGGAGACTAGCGGGGGGGCCGTTTTCACCGGGGAGCTGTTTTTT.

The chain uses TRBV7-9 and TRBJ1-3, with a possible D match to TRBD1 (6 bases). CDR1 is SEHNR and CDR2 is FQNEAQ in the germline V gene (reference sequence). The length of the CDR3 is 17 residues. The V end lost 1 base, the J end lost 4 bases, and 17 bases lay between the germline ends. Here the CDR3 DNA reads TGTGCCAGCAGCTTAGGTTCCCAGGGGCGAAGAGGAAACACCATATATTTT. This sequence encodes CASSLGSQGRRGNTIYF.

The chain is built from TRBV5-6 and TRBJ2-1; 11 nucleotides align to TRBD2. CDR3 size: 17 residues. The ends lost 0 bases at V and 7 bases at J; junction bases unmatched: 9. Germline values: CDR1 SGHDT, CDR2 YYEEEE. CDR3 in amino acids: CASSLGPFWTSGNEQFF. The CDR3 DNA follows: TGTGCCAGCAGCTTGGGCCCATTTTGGACTAGCGGGAATGAGCAGTTCTTC.

This clone was seen once. The V gene is TRBV6-9, the J gene TRBJ2-2, with D possibly TRBD2 on 6 matching bases. The CDR3 is made up of 16 amino acids. The germline V gene encodes CDR1 MNHGY and CDR2 SVAAGI. V dropped 6 bases and J dropped 2 bases, with 16 bases sitting between them. CDR3 amino acids: CASRPGRGPNTGELFF. Written as DNA, the CDR3 is TGTGCCAGCAGGCCGGGGCGGGGACCAAACACCGGGGAGCTGTTTTTT.

This chain joins TRBV21-1 and TRBJ1-4; the listed D gene, TRBD1, was not tested against the DNA. TRBV21-1 has pseudogene status. There are 16 residues in the CDR3. CDR3 residues: CASSGGWTGSNEKLFF. Written as DNA, the CDR3 is TGTGCCAGCAGCGGGGGGTGGACAGGGAGTAATGAAAAACTGTTTTTT.

The chain carries TRBV28 and TRBJ2-7; 7 bases line up with TRBD1. The CDR3 has 13 residues. V trimming: 7 bases; J trimming: 3 bases; junction bases outside the gene matches: 6. Germline CDR1 MDHEN, CDR2 SYDVKM. The CDR3 is CASTEGAYYEQYF. CDR3 coding DNA: TGTGCCAGCACCGAGGGGGCATACTACGAGCAGTACTTC.

In its sample, this clone was seen once. The chain links TRBV11-3 to TRBJ2-3, with 7 bases that match TRBD1. CDR1 SGHNT and CDR2 YENEEA come from the germline V gene. This CDR3 spans 15 amino acids. V shed 3 bases and J 5 bases; nucleotides not matched to a gene: 8. This CDR3 is CASSLKGGRGDTQYF. The CDR3 region has the DNA TGTGCCAGCAGCTTGAAAGGGGGCAGAGGAGATACGCAGTATTTT.